This passage covers 14 T cell receptor beta chains from one sample sequenced in a study of draining lymph node invasion in breast cancer. Via MiXCR, TCRdb re-called the bulk RNA-seq reads, giving one row per CDR3 protein. The sample carries under 4,000 distinct CDR3 sequences, roughly four fifths recorded once. Cells sorted as CD4+ CD45RA- CD25- were taken as memory conventional CD4 T cells. The sample was sorted memory CD4+ effector T cells from a lymph node. The receptors originated from a female donor with luminal breast cancer.

This clonotype has just a few counts. The rearrangement joins TRBV6-1 to TRBJ2-6; perhaps D is TRBD1 or TRBD2 (6 bases each). Trimming removed 5 bases at V and 4 bases at J, with 15 bases between. The germline V gene encodes CDR1 MNHNS and CDR2 SASEGT. This CDR3 has 16 amino acids. In DNA, the CDR3 is TGTGCCAGCAGTCCCCTGGGGGGCTCAGGGGCCAACGTCCTGACTTTC. This gives the protein CASSPLGGSGANVLTF.

With respect to this clonotype: At one boundary the junction diverges from the germline segment, which might be a read error. This chain connects TRBV5-6 to TRBJ2-7; tentatively, D is TRBD1 (5 bases). There are 13 residues in the CDR3. CDR1 is SGHDT and CDR2 is YYEEEE in the germline V gene. Here the CDR3 DNA reads TGTGCCAGCAGCTTGTCGGTCCGGACAACGTTGGACTTC. Translating gives CASSLSVRTTLDF.

The chain is built from TRBV4-2 and TRBJ1-2; D is uncertain. The germline V gene has CDR1 LGHNA and CDR2 YNFKEQ. With 1 base removed from V and 8 bases from J, the gap between germline ends came to 5 bases. The CDR3 contains 11 residues. CDR3 coding DNA: TGTGCCAGCAGCCAAGCGTCGGGCTACACCTTC. Its protein is CASSQASGYTF.

This chain uses TRBV5-6 with TRBJ1-1, with TRBD1 as a possible D gene (5 bases). The CDR3 covers 12 residues. V lost 1 base, J lost 4 bases, and 5 bases lay in between. Germline V gives CDR1 SGHDT, CDR2 YYEEEE. The CDR3: CASSLQGTEAFF. The CDR3 DNA follows: TGTGCCAGCAGCTTGCAGGGCACTGAAGCTTTCTTT.

V is TRBV11-3 and J is TRBJ1-1; weak D call: TRBD1 (5 bases). Trimming took 5 bases from V and 4 from J, leaving 14 bases between them. Germline CDR1 reads SGHNT; CDR2 reads YENEEA. There are 14 residues in the CDR3. This CDR3 reads CASSRGASPTEAFF. The CDR3 DNA reads as TGTGCCAGCAGCCGAGGGGCTTCCCCCACTGAAGCTTTCTTT.

The V and J genes are TRBV7-2 and TRBJ1-2; perhaps TRBD1 as D (6 bases). Germline lookup yields CDR1 SGHTA and CDR2 FQGNSA. V was pared by 5 bases and J by 5 bases, with 12 bases between. The length of the CDR3 is 13 residues. CDR3 coding DNA: TGTGCCAGCAGCGAAGACAGGAGGTATGGCTACACCTTC. Its protein is CASSEDRRYGYTF.

This clonotype was picked up a small number of times. The chain joins TRBV4-2 to TRBJ2-5, with 9 bases matching TRBD2. The CDR3 extends over 16 amino acids. Germline CDR1 LGHNA, CDR2 YNFKEQ. Trimming took 0 bases from V and 5 from J; bases not matched to a gene: 7. The CDR3 protein is CASSQEPRGGPETQYF. Here the CDR3 DNA reads TGTGCCAGCAGCCAAGAGCCGCGGGGGGGCCCGGAGACCCAGTACTTC.

The chain combines TRBV18 with TRBJ1-5, with unresolved D. V gave up 3 bases and J gave up 8 bases, with 11 bases separating them. CDR3 length: 13 amino acids. Looked up from germline, CDR1 is KGHSH and CDR2 is LQKENI. The CDR3 here is CASSPSGEEPQHF. The CDR3 nucleotides are TGTGCCAGCTCACCGTCGGGAGAGGAGCCCCAGCATTTT.

The chain couples TRBV7-2 to TRBJ2-1; D is possibly TRBD2 (7 bases). Looked up from germline, CDR1 is SGHTA and CDR2 is FQGNSA. CDR3 length: 16 residues. The V and J ends lost 5 bases and 0 bases respectively, with 14 bases between them. CDR3: CASSGDGGPSYNEQFF. CDR3 nucleotide sequence: TGTGCCAGCAGCGGAGACGGGGGGCCCTCCTACAATGAGCAGTTCTTC.

The chain recombines TRBV5-1 with TRBJ1-1; TRBD1 aligns across 10 bases. CDR3 length: 15 amino acids. Germline assignment: CDR1 SGHRS and CDR2 YFSETQ. V gave up 0 bases and J gave up 3 bases; unmatched junction bases: 2. The CDR3 protein is CASSLGGQGYTEAFF. The CDR3 region has the DNA TGCGCCAGCAGCTTGGGGGGACAGGGGTACACTGAAGCTTTCTTT.

This chain joins TRBV11-2 and TRBJ1-6; TRBD1 agrees at 8 bases. Trimming cost V 2 bases and J 7 bases; bases outside gene matches: 4. The length of the CDR3 is 15 residues. Per the germline V gene, CDR1 is SGHAT and CDR2 is FQNNGV. The CDR3 DNA is TGTGCCAGCAGCTTATGGGACAGGATGAATTCACCCCTCCACTTT. Translated: CASSLWDRMNSPLHF.

The CDR3 region is CSARALRERTYNSPLHF. The CDR3 nucleotides read TGCAGTGCTAGAGCCCTCAGGGAGAGGACCTATAATTCACCCCTCCACTTT. The V gene is TRBV20-1, the J gene TRBJ1-6; tentatively, D is TRBD1 (5 bases). This CDR3 contains 17 residues. Germline V gives CDR1 DFQATT, CDR2 SNEGSKA (reference sequence). Trimming shortened V by 1 base and J by 2 bases, and 15 bases separated the two germline ends.

The CDR3 is CATSDPRDYDNEQFF. The CDR3 DNA reads TGTGCCACCAGTGATCCCCGGGACTATGATAATGAGCAGTTCTTC. This chain links TRBV24-1 with TRBJ2-1, with TRBD2 matching over 7 bases. Germline V gene lookup returns CDR1 KGHDR and CDR2 SFDVKD. The ends lost 3 bases at V and 7 bases at J; junction bases unmatched: 8. This CDR3 is built from 15 residues.

CDR3 nucleotides: TGCAGCTACAGAAGACAGGGCACCGGGGAGCTGTTTTTT. As protein: CSYRRQGTGELFF. The chain couples TRBV20-1 to TRBJ2-2; 7 nucleotides match TRBD1. The CDR3 covers 13 residues. In germline, CDR1 is DFQATT, CDR2 SNEGSKA (reference sequence).